The sequence of this TCR beta chain was determined in a study of regulatory T cells in long-lasting Graves disease. Notes on this clonotype: Its antigen is not known.

General study findings and limits: Reduced TCR diversity was observed in persistent Graves' patients versus newly diagnosed patients.

Arm-PCR of CDR3 regions and iRepertoire HTBI primers were the basis on which TCR beta libraries were built. Each CDR3 protein is one row after TCRdb ran MiXCR on the multiplex PCR reads. The table lists some 250,000 distinct CDR3 sequences, 20% to 25% of them singletons. Time point defined: newly diagnosed GD, antithyroid drugs for less than 3 months. RNA extracted from PBMCs served as the sequencing template. American Thyroid Association guidelines served as the basis for diagnosing Graves' disease. The starting material was peripheral blood mononuclear cells (PBMCs), obtained at new diagnosis, from a patient treated with antithyroid drugs. The source of this sequence is a female donor with Graves disease.

CDR3 coding DNA: TGTGCCAGCAGCTCAATACAGTTCTCCTATAATTCACCCCTCCACTTT. Translating it yields CASSSIQFSYNSPLHF. This chain links TRBV5-4 with TRBJ1-6; D uncertain. The germline V and J ends were trimmed by 3 bases and 0 bases, with 10 bases remaining between them. Germline CDR1 and CDR2: SGHNT and YYREEE (reference sequence). The CDR3 is 16 amino acids.